These 23 T cell receptor beta chains originate from one sample sequenced in a study of CD8 T cells in ankylosing spondylitis. Study-wide findings and caveats: Characteristic of ankylosing spondylitis blood, it appeared, was a TCR beta motif comprising about eight highly homologous variants.

TCRdb recomputed calls from the 5' RACE reads with MiXCR, one row per CDR3 protein. This sample has hundreds of thousands of distinct CDR3 sequences, with about 12% found just once. The antigens these receptors bind are not known. The sample was blood, either unsorted or a sorted T cell fraction (not recorded which). These receptors originate from a male donor with ankylosing spondylitis.

This clonotype turned up a few times. The V and J genes are TRBV7-8 and TRBJ1-3; 7 bases are a match to TRBD1. Per germline, CDR1 SGHVS and CDR2 FQNEAQ. V gave up 1 base and J gave up 8 bases; unmatched junction bases: 5. This CDR3 spans 14 amino acids. The CDR3 protein is CASSLDRGIHTIYF. CDR3 coding DNA: TGTGCCAGCAGCTTAGACAGGGGTATACACACCATATATTTT.

This chain connects TRBV12-3 or TRBV12-4 to TRBJ1-2; D unclear. The CDR3 contains 15 residues. Trimming removed 0 bases from V and 4 bases from J, with 12 bases in between. The CDR3 region has the DNA TGTGCCAGCAGTTTAGCCTTGACAAGGCCCTATGGCTACACCTTC. This sequence encodes CASSLALTRPYGYTF.

The chain has TRBV7-9 and TRBJ1-1; D gene ambiguous. Looked up from germline, CDR1 is SEHNR and CDR2 is FQNEAQ (reference sequence). V gave up 4 bases and J gave up 1 base, with 13 bases separating them. This CDR3 comprises 15 residues. The DNA for the CDR3 is TGTGCCAGCAGCTCGTGGAGACAAGAGAACACTGAAGCTTTCTTT. Translation: CASSSWRQENTEAFF. Complete variable domain (other parts from reference TRBV7-9 and TRBJ1-1): DTGVSQNPRHKITKRGQNVTFRCDPISEHNRLYWYRQTLGQGPEFLTYFQNEAQLEKSRLLSDRFSAERPKGSFSTLEIQRTEQGDSAMYLCASSSWRQENTEAFFGQGTRLTVV.

This clonotype appeared many times. The gene calls are TRBV5-1 and TRBJ2-1, with 7 bases fitting TRBD2. This CDR3 has 14 amino acids. Per germline, CDR1 SGHRS and CDR2 YFSETQ. J gave up 7 bases and V 2 bases, and 6 bases lay outside the gene matches. The CDR3 region is CASSFAAGRNEQFF. The CDR3 DNA reads TGCGCCAGCAGCTTTGCAGCGGGGAGGAATGAGCAGTTCTTC.

This clonotype showed up many times. J is TRBJ2-3 and V is TRBV20-1; 8 nucleotides line up with TRBD2. CDR1 is DFQATT and CDR2 is SNEGSKA in the germline V gene (reference sequence). The CDR3 runs 16 residues. The trim removed 3 bases at V and 1 base at J, leaving 9 bases unmatched. CDR3 in DNA: TGCAGTGCTAGCAGCGCTTTAGCGGGACGCACAGATACGCAGTATTTT. Translated, it gives CSASSALAGRTDTQYF.

This rearrangement joins TRBV14 to TRBJ2-2, with D hard to call. This CDR3 has 15 amino acids. Germline V gene sequence: CDR1 SGHDN, CDR2 FVKESK. Trimming cost V 6 bases and J 5 bases, with 16 bases left between them. CDR3 amino acids: CASRPAGLSTGELFF. The CDR3 DNA follows: TGTGCCAGCAGACCCGCCGGGTTGAGTACCGGGGAGCTGTTTTTT.

This clonotype was detected only a few times. The chain uses TRBV12-3 or TRBV12-4 and TRBJ2-3, with TRBD2 matching 10 bases. Trimming at V came to 3 bases and at J to 0 bases, leaving 3 bases not matched to a gene. There are 16 residues in the CDR3. Here the CDR3 reads CASSFEREGSTDTQYF. CDR3 nucleotides: TGTGCCAGCAGTTTTGAGCGGGAGGGGAGCACAGATACGCAGTATTTT.

This clonotype has just a few counts. V is TRBV5-5 and J is TRBJ2-3; 10 nucleotides line up with TRBD1. Germline CDR1 is SGHKS and CDR2 is YYEKEE (reference sequence). The CDR3 contains 16 residues. The V gene end was trimmed by 3 bases and the J gene end by 3 bases; junction bases not matched to a gene: 7. As DNA, the CDR3 is TGTGCCAGCAGCTCGGGTGGACAGGGGGGAACAGATACGCAGTATTTT. It specifies CASSSGGQGGTDTQYF.

The sample holds a few counts of this clonotype. The chain recombines TRBV29-1 with TRBJ2-2; 10 bases map to TRBD2. V dropped 7 bases and J dropped 4; count of bases not matched to a gene: 6. In germline, CDR1 is SQVTM, CDR2 ANQGSEA. CDR3 length equals 14 residues. The CDR3 protein is CSAAGTSVTGELFF. CDR3 nucleotides: TGCAGCGCAGCCGGGACTAGCGTCACCGGGGAGCTGTTTTTT.

The chain recombines TRBV4-1 with TRBJ2-2, with TRBD2 matching over 8 bases. Trimming removed 1 base from V and 2 bases from J; junction bases left unmatched: 9. The CDR3 covers 18 residues. Looked up from germline, CDR1 is MGHRA and CDR2 is YSYEKL. The CDR3 is CASSQGPAAGGNTGELFF. CDR3 coding DNA: TGCGCCAGCAGCCAAGGCCCGGCGGCGGGAGGAAACACCGGGGAGCTGTTTTTT.

The chain recombines TRBV6-6 with TRBJ2-7, with unresolved D. The CDR3 length is 13 residues. Germline V gives CDR1 MNHNY, CDR2 SVGAGI (reference sequence). Trimming stripped 8 bases from V and 3 bases from J, with 14 bases between. CDR3 nucleotides: TGTGCCAGCGCCCCGACGGCAAACTACGAGCAGTACGTC. This codes for CASAPTANYEQYV.

This clonotype has more than one count but fewer than ten. The chain's CDR3 is CASSPLQAGLYNEQFF. The CDR3 DNA sequence: TGTGCCAGCAGCCCCCTCCAGGCGGGTCTCTACAATGAGCAGTTCTTC. The gene calls are TRBV3-1 and TRBJ2-1, with D possibly matching TRBD2 (5 bases). V was shortened by 4 bases and J by 3 bases, with 16 bases between the two germline ends. The CDR3 totals 16 residues. Germline CDR1 reads LGHDT; CDR2 reads YNNKEL (reference sequence).

This sequence joins TRBV3-1 and TRBJ2-3, with TRBD2 matching 10 bases. J gave up 4 bases and V 5 bases, and 6 bases lay outside the gene matches. This CDR3 region has 15 residues. Per germline, CDR1 LGHDT and CDR2 YNNKEL (reference sequence). The CDR3 DNA follows: TGTGCCAGCAGCGGGCTAGCGGGAGATGCAGATACGCAGTATTTT. Its translation is CASSGLAGDADTQYF.

Details on this clonotype: A much more abundant neighbour one base away suggests this may be a read error. CDR3: CASSKRGTGELFF. CDR3 DNA: TGTGCCAGCAGCAAAAGAGGAACCGGGGAGCTGTTTTTT. This rearrangement joins TRBV12-3 or TRBV12-4 to TRBJ2-2; unclear D gene. The CDR3 contains 13 residues. Trimming shortened V by 6 bases and J by 5 bases, and 10 bases separated the two germline ends.

The sample holds a few counts of this clonotype. This sequence joins TRBV5-1 and TRBJ2-2; D not certain. The length of the CDR3 is 14 residues. The V and J ends lost 7 bases and 0 bases respectively, with 10 bases between them. Germline V lookup: CDR1 SGHRS, CDR2 YFSETQ. CDR3 residues: CASREDANTGELFF. The CDR3 DNA is TGCGCCAGCCGCGAGGACGCGAACACCGGGGAGCTGTTTTTT. Complete variable domain (other parts from reference TRBV5-1 and TRBJ2-2): KAGVTQTPRYLIKTRGQQVTLSCSPISGHRSVSWYQQTPGQGLQFLFEYFSETQRNKGNFPGRFSGRQFSNSRSEMNVSTLELGDSALYLCASREDANTGELFFGEGSRLTVL.

This clonotype was seen at least ten times. The chain employs TRBV3-1 and TRBJ2-1; no firm D call. The length of the CDR3 is 15 residues. Germline-derived CDR1 and CDR2 are LGHDT and YNNKEL (reference sequence). The ends were cut back, 6 bases at V and 0 bases at J, with 12 bases in the middle. DNA of the CDR3: TGTGCCAGCAGTTTCGACTCCGACTCCTACAATGAGCAGTTCTTC. It codes for CASSFDSDSYNEQFF.

V usage is TRBV29-1 and J usage is TRBJ2-7; 7 bases fit TRBD1. V trimming: 6 bases; J trimming: 2 bases; junction bases outside the gene matches: 7. The CDR3 covers 13 residues. Germline CDR1 reads SQVTM; CDR2 reads ANQGSEA. The CDR3 DNA follows: TGCAGCGTCAAGGGGGCGAGCGCCTACGAGCAGTACTTC. Its protein is CSVKGASAYEQYF.

This clonotype was seen at least ten times. CDR3 coding DNA: TGCAGCGCTGACAGGGGACAAACGGGTAACACTGAAGCTTTCTTT. Translating gives CSADRGQTGNTEAFF. This chain connects TRBV29-1 to TRBJ1-1, with 8 bases matching TRBD1. The J segment lost 2 bases and the V segment lost 7 bases, leaving 12 bases of the junction unmatched. The CDR3 totals 15 residues. Germline V CDR1 and CDR2: SQVTM, ANQGSEA.

This clonotype was detected only a few times. The chain is built from TRBV2 and TRBJ2-5; TRBD1 agrees at 8 bases. The CDR3 contains 14 residues. CDR1 SNHLY and CDR2 FYNNEI come from the germline V gene. Losses at the gene ends were 7 bases for V and 5 bases for J; bases not matched to a gene: 9. The CDR3 sequence: CASKEGTGGETQYF. The CDR3 DNA reads as TGTGCCAGCAAGGAAGGGACAGGCGGGGAGACCCAGTACTTC.

This clonotype was recorded a few times. V usage is TRBV2 and J usage is TRBJ1-6, with D uncertain. V was cut by 7 bases and J by 0 bases, with 13 bases left in between. The length of the CDR3 is 16 residues. Looked up from germline, CDR1 is SNHLY and CDR2 is FYNNEI. The CDR3 reads CASKKAGTSYNSPLHF. The CDR3 region has the DNA TGTGCCAGCAAGAAGGCAGGAACCTCCTATAATTCACCCCTCCACTTT.

V gene TRBV7-6 combines with J gene TRBJ1-3, with D maybe TRBD1 (5 bases). Trimming took off 2 bases at V and 3 bases at J, with 11 bases between the two ends. Germline lookup yields CDR1 SGHVS and CDR2 FNYEAQ. The length of the CDR3 is 15 residues. CDR3 sequence (DNA): TGTGCCAGCAGCTTACGGGGGGAGGATGGAAACACCATATATTTT. This sequence encodes CASSLRGEDGNTIYF.

The rearrangement joins TRBV6-1 to TRBJ2-2; D perhaps matches TRBD2 (6 bases). The CDR3 extends over 14 amino acids. Germline loops: CDR1 MNHNS, CDR2 SASEGT. V lost 4 bases, J lost 4 bases, and 10 bases lay in between. As DNA, the CDR3 is TGTGCCAGCAGTGTTCGGAGGGGCACCGGGGAGCTGTTTTTT. Amino acids: CASSVRRGTGELFF.

This clonotype showed up many times. V is TRBV27 and J is TRBJ2-6; a possible D gene is TRBD2 (5 bases). Germline loops: CDR1 MNHEY, CDR2 SMNVEV (reference sequence). The CDR3 is made up of 16 amino acids. Trimming shortened V by 3 bases and J by 1 base, and 10 bases separated the two germline ends. CDR3 in DNA: TGTGCCAGCAGTTTCCATACGGGATCTGGGGCCAACGTCCTGACTTTC. It yields the protein CASSFHTGSGANVLTF.